This note documents a single T cell receptor beta chain sequence. What this receptor recognizes is not known. Base qualities are missing; no much larger clone stands one base away. Hyperthyroidism patients were newly diagnosed, were aged 18 to 65 years, and had a disease duration under 2 months. Patients with other autoimmune diseases, uncontrolled infections, pregnancy or lactation were excluded from the study. Clinical symptoms, serum thyroxine, TRAb, thyroid ultrasound and orbital computed tomography formed the basis of the diagnosis. Trizol reagent was used to extract the total RNA, and its quality was then checked on an Agilent 2100 Bioanalyzer. This entry comes from a study of Graves' ophthalmopathy and Graves' hyperthyroidism listed by TCRdb under 2018. General notes on the study: Hyperthyroidism was considered stable if no progression to ophthalmopathy occurred within 18 months of follow-up. The study used TCR beta repertoire signatures to distinguish Graves' ophthalmopathy from Graves' hyperthyroidism and to predict progression to ophthalmopathy. In total, approximately 140 blood samples were TCR-sequenced: some 40 ophthalmopathy, about 75 hyperthyroidism and approximately 17 hyperthyroidism-to-ophthalmopathy patients. To explore V-J signatures distinguishing ophthalmopathy from hyperthyroidism, a discovery set of about a hundred patients (around 44 ophthalmopathy, 57 stable hyperthyroidism) was enrolled. An independent validation cohort comprised around 20 hyperthyroidism patients and around 16 patients who later progressed from hyperthyroidism to ophthalmopathy. In about 6 hyperthyroidism patients, the T-cell repertoire of thyroid tissue was compared with the T-cell repertoire of blood. Following sampling, methimazole starting at 30 mg daily was administered to hyperthyroidism patients, and high-dose intravenous methylprednisolone was administered to ophthalmopathy patients. Results the study describes overall, beyond this receptor: No statistical method was used to predetermine the sample size, and group allocation was not hidden from the investigators. In validation, the model predicted ophthalmopathy progression with nearly 71% sensitivity and roughly 78% specificity; about a dozen predicted patients were CT-confirmed with GO in a median of about 6.1 months. Ophthalmopathy was separated from stable hyperthyroidism by the 13-signature model with about 90% sensitivity and less than 82% specificity in cross-validation and with 80%/75% in the test set. Most expanded thyroid clonotypes with a frequency above 0.001 also appeared in blood, which suggests that blood repertoires may reflect the immune response in the thyroid.

The cysteine opens and the phenylalanine closes a CDR3 of 16 amino acids. Only the CDR3 DNA is retained, 48 bases long and in frame from the first base. CDR1 and CDR2 are drawn from the germline V gene: SGHTA, FQGNSA. V is reduced by 4 bases and J by 5 bases, leaving a spacing of 20 bases between them. For repertoire sequencing, the TCR beta CDR3 regions were amplified from RNA transcripts. HTBI primers and the Qiagen OneStep RT-PCR kit were used in a first-round RT-PCR, which was followed by a second-round multiplex PCR, size selection and purification. The libraries underwent paired-end sequencing with 100 bp reads on an Illumina HiSeq2000. The authors' pipeline ran thus. SOAPnuke was used for read processing, and reads with adapters, uncalled bases, a mean Phred below 15, or no exact constant-primer or identifier match were discarded. COPE v1.2.5 was used to merge high-quality paired reads. Unique nucleotide sequences were defined as clonotypes and aligned to IMGT TRB V, D and J references using MiTCR v1.1. The analysis was limited to V-J combinations with a frequency above 0.0001, which together covered over 99% of the repertoires. For each V-J combination, a TCR clonal expansion and chaos score was defined as the ratio of F50 clonal expansion to chaos observed in the TCRdist matrix. Features were reduced by Welch's t-statistics and random forest to more than 10 V-J combinations, which fed a naive Bayes classifier. Thyroid-blood repertoire similarity was quantified with the Morisita-Horn index. TCRdb reran the public reads through fastp at Q25 and MiXCR, keeping productive beta chains. Entries that share a CDR3 protein sequence are merged under the most common genes and DNA. The V and J calls follow TCRdb's processing rather than the paper's. The sample contains about 500,000 distinct CDR3 sequences, 35% to 45% of them found a single time. 3.5% to 5% of the sample is taken by the ten largest.

The specimen was peripheral blood or thyroid tissue (not recorded which). The sequence links TRBV7-2 to TRBJ2-5; TRBD2 could be the D gene, as 7 bases match. The clonotype was recovered from an adult man with Graves' hyperthyroidism. The CDR3 region has the sequence CASSWVVGGAGETQYF. The nucleotides read TGTGCCAGCAGCTGGGTTGTTGGGGGGGCCGGTGAGACCCAGTACTTC.